This section outlines one T cell receptor (beta chain) sequence together with its context. Its antigen is not known. Primers included in the PCR were 60 Vbeta and 13 Jbeta primers. Using immunoSEQ multiplex PCR, the repertoire was profiled, and TCRdb retains in-frame clones only, with some absent. The table shows just over 70,000 clones, with roughly 74% occurring only once. V dropped 1 base and J dropped 7 bases, with 7 bases sitting between them. This CDR3 is 12 amino acids long. CDR1 is SGHAT, CDR2 FQNNGV, per germline. The sample originates from a study of cytomegalovirus exposure and HLA in healthy donors. General observations from the study: The study found most TCR sequences rare, yet found some public TCRs in many donors.

The sequence was collected from a human donor in good health. The genes are TRBV11-2 and TRBJ1-1, with D unclear. The sample taken for sequencing was PBMCs. DNA of the CDR3: TGTGCCAGCAGCTTAGGGGCGAGTGAAGCTTTCTTT. It encodes CASSLGASEAFF.